The 3 T cell receptor beta chains below all came from one sample that was sequenced in a study of early T cells in non-severe SARS-CoV-2 infection. MiXCR was run by TCRdb on the 5' RACE reads, yielding one entry per CDR3 protein. The table records 65,000 to 85,000 distinct CDR3 sequences, 13% of them present only once. The specimen was whole blood. Receptors were obtained from an adult who was a healthcare worker with PCR-confirmed SARS-CoV-2 infection or an uninfected control (not recorded which).

This clonotype came up a few times. The chain employs TRBV29-1 and TRBJ2-5; D is perhaps TRBD1 (5 bases). Germline CDR1 SQVTM, CDR2 ANQGSEA. This CDR3 has 14 amino acids. V shed 4 bases and J shed 6 bases, with 18 bases lying between them. In DNA, the CDR3 is TGCAGCGTTGTTTTTTTTTCGGCAGGGAAGACCCAGTACTTC. Protein: CSVVFFSAGKTQYF.

The rearrangement links TRBV6-1 to TRBJ2-5; 7 bases are a match to TRBD1. The CDR3 length is 14 residues. With V trimmed by 6 bases and J by 4 bases, 8 bases remained unmatched. Looked up from germline, CDR1 is MNHNS and CDR2 is SASEGT. DNA for the CDR3: TGTGCCAGCAGAAACCGGGACAGAGGAGAGACCCAGTACTTC. This codes for CASRNRDRGETQYF.

The gene calls are TRBV5-6 and TRBJ2-4; TRBD1 or TRBD2 may be the D gene (5 bases each). The V gene lost 1 base and the J gene lost 8 bases, with 13 bases spanning the gap. The V gene's germline CDR1 is SGHDT and CDR2 YYEEEE. The length of the CDR3 is 14 residues. Here the CDR3 reads CASSLRGPRDIQYF. The CDR3 DNA reads TGTGCCAGCAGCTTGAGGGGACCGCGCGACATTCAGTACTTC.